This T cell receptor (beta chain) was sequenced in a study of blood T cell repertoires in COVID-19. The overall study: The United States, Italy and Spain were the sources of the acute and convalescent COVID-19 samples. PBMCs, B-cell-depleted T cells, or T cells were the source of the cDNA or gDNA that made up the material.

Original processing notes: Amplification of reference gene primers was used by the study to estimate nucleated cell counts. Method: immunoSEQ multiplex PCR; TCRdb's copy keeps in-frame clones and lacks some. V, J and clone size are taken as reported in that table, and D and trimming were inferred from the DNA itself. The sample contains 150,000 to 190,000 clones, 85% to 90% of which appear only once. This clone was counted between two and nine times. The source material was peripheral blood. This receptor was obtained from a woman aged 40-49 years with acute or convalescent COVID-19.

Written as DNA, the CDR3 is TGTGCCAGCGATCGAACTCGAGGGACCGGGGAGCTGTTTTTT. This translates into CASDRTRGTGELFF. The chain has TRBV6-5 and TRBJ2-2; D might be TRBD2 (5 bases). Per germline, CDR1 MNHEY and CDR2 SVGAGI. The length of the CDR3 is 14 residues. V was trimmed by 8 bases and J by 5 bases, leaving 15 bases between them.